This T cell receptor (beta chain) was recorded in a study of molecular identifiers for immune sequencing clone quantification. Unmatched junction bases numbered 5, after V lost 5 bases and J lost 6 bases. The CDR3 length is 13 residues. TCRdb redid the calling of the PCR reads with MiXCR, one entry per CDR3 protein. The table lists about 640,000 distinct CDR3 sequences, 15% to 20% of them singletons. Libraries used roughly 19,000 to 1,100,000 sorted naive CD8 T cells and 10%, 30% or 50% RNA input. This sequence joins TRBV12-3 or TRBV12-4 and TRBJ2-7; 9 bases are shared with TRBD1. The sequence derives from a human donor in good health. Some libraries in this study had Jurkat cell RNA spiked in. The sample consisted of naive CD8+ T cells from blood, with Jurkat cell RNA spiked in. Specified subset: FACS-sorted CD8+CD4-CCR7+CD45RA+ naive T cells. CDR3 bases: TGTGCCAGCAGTCTGGACAGGGGATCCGAGCAGTACTTC. Translation: CASSLDRGSEQYF.